These T cell receptor beta chains were read from a single sample in a study of shared clonotypes between healthy human individuals. Sequencing was performed with immunoSEQ multiplex PCR; in TCRdb, only in-frame clones are kept and a portion is missing. This table has over 850,000 clones, around 78% appearing once. Sequenced input: memory CD4+ T cells from PBMCs. Every receptor here comes from a man younger than 35 in good health. Some clones in this sample may be carry-over from other donors' samples. The CDR3 runs from the conserved cysteine through the conserved F or W. A D gene is named only where the DNA matches it firmly. Size is omitted from some rows. Given values are once, few, many or a class for expanded clones.

abundance: NA; j_gene: TRBJ2-3; v_gene: TRBV29-1; len: 14; d_gene: TRBD1; CDR3aa: CSVVGDRGADTQYF; CDR3nt: TGCAGCGTGGTAGGGGACAGGGGGGCAGATACGCAGTATTTT
abundance: NA; j_gene: TRBJ1-2; v_gene: TRBV30; len: 18; d_gene: NA; CDR3aa: CAWSGWGGRIPLVDGYTF; CDR3nt: TGTGCCTGGAGTGGCTGGGGTGGCAGGATACCTCTAGTGGATGGCTACACCTTC
abundance: NA; j_gene: TRBJ2-3; v_gene: TRBV9; len: 16; d_gene: TRBD2; CDR3aa: CASSVEGLAGVDTQYF; CDR3nt: TGTGCCAGCAGCGTAGAAGGACTAGCGGGAGTTGATACGCAGTATTTT
abundance: NA; j_gene: TRBJ1-1; v_gene: TRBV7-8; len: 14; d_gene: NA; CDR3aa: CASSLGTWNTEAFF; CDR3nt: TGTGCCAGCAGCTTAGGGACGTGGAACACTGAAGCTTTCTTT
abundance: NA; j_gene: TRBJ2-3; v_gene: TRBV7-3; len: 13; d_gene: TRBD1; CDR3aa: CASSSEQGTTQYF; CDR3nt: TGTGCCAGCAGCTCGGAACAGGGGACTACGCAGTATTTT
abundance: NA; j_gene: TRBJ2-5; v_gene: TRBV7-2; len: 15; d_gene: TRBD2; CDR3aa: CASSFASGMVETQYF; CDR3nt: TGTGCCAGCAGCTTCGCTAGCGGGATGGTGGAGACCCAGTACTTC
abundance: once; j_gene: TRBJ2-3; v_gene: TRBV11-3; len: 16; d_gene: TRBD1; CDR3aa: CASSFRTGRSTDTQYF; CDR3nt: TGTGCCAGCAGCTTCCGGACAGGGCGGAGCACAGATACGCAGTATTTT
abundance: NA; j_gene: TRBJ1-1; v_gene: TRBV7-9; len: 15; d_gene: TRBD1; CDR3aa: CASRPTGALNTEAFF; CDR3nt: TGTGCCAGCAGGCCGACAGGGGCATTGAACACTGAAGCTTTCTTT
abundance: NA; j_gene: TRBJ2-2; v_gene: TRBV4-1; len: 18; d_gene: TRBD2; CDR3aa: CASSDPASGRTYTGELFF; CDR3nt: TGCGCCAGCAGCGACCCTGCTAGCGGGAGGACTTACACCGGGGAGCTGTTTTTT
abundance: NA; j_gene: TRBJ2-7; v_gene: TRBV2; len: 16; d_gene: TRBD2; CDR3aa: CASSTGTSGAAYEQYF; CDR3nt: TGTGCCAGCAGCACCGGGACTAGCGGGGCCGCCTACGAGCAGTACTTC
abundance: NA; j_gene: TRBJ2-5; v_gene: TRBV9; len: 14; d_gene: NA; CDR3aa: CASSPLQAGETQYF; CDR3nt: TGTGCCAGCAGCCCATTACAGGCGGGAGAGACCCAGTACTTC
abundance: few; j_gene: TRBJ2-1; v_gene: TRBV7-9; len: 14; d_gene: NA; CDR3aa: CAAGVAAEVNEQFF; CDR3nt: TGTGCCGCAGGTGTGGCAGCCGAGGTGAATGAGCAGTTCTTC
abundance: NA; j_gene: TRBJ1-3; v_gene: TRBV9; len: 14; d_gene: NA; CDR3aa: CASSVGSSGNTIYF; CDR3nt: TGTGCCAGCAGCGTAGGCTCGTCTGGAAACACCATATATTTT
abundance: NA; j_gene: TRBJ2-1; v_gene: TRBV5-1; len: 16; d_gene: TRBD1; CDR3aa: CASSLNPGQGAGEQFF; CDR3nt: TGCGCCAGCAGCTTAAACCCGGGACAGGGGGCCGGAGAGCAGTTCTTC
abundance: NA; j_gene: TRBJ2-2; v_gene: TRBV5-1; len: 15; d_gene: NA; CDR3aa: CASSPAPPNTGELFF; CDR3nt: TGCGCCAGCAGCCCAGCCCCCCCGAACACCGGGGAGCTGTTTTTT
abundance: NA; j_gene: TRBJ2-7; v_gene: TRBV9; len: 14; d_gene: NA; CDR3aa: CASSVSSGRDEQYF; CDR3nt: TGTGCCAGCAGCGTTAGTTCGGGACGGGACGAGCAGTACTTC
abundance: NA; j_gene: TRBJ1-1; v_gene: TRBV11-2; len: 13; d_gene: NA; CDR3aa: CASSFSPGVIAFF; CDR3nt: TGTGCCAGCAGCTTTTCCCCCGGGGTAATCGCTTTCTTT
abundance: NA; j_gene: TRBJ2-7; v_gene: TRBV10-3; len: 14; d_gene: NA; CDR3aa: CAISESQGNYEQYF; CDR3nt: TGTGCCATCAGTGAGTCTCAGGGTAACTACGAGCAGTACTTC
abundance: NA; j_gene: TRBJ2-2; v_gene: TRBV28; len: 19; d_gene: NA; CDR3aa: CASSLFSGRGRGSTGELFF; CDR3nt: TGTGCCAGCAGTTTATTTTCTGGGCGGGGCAGGGGAAGCACCGGGGAGCTGTTTTTT
abundance: NA; j_gene: TRBJ2-2; v_gene: TRBV2; len: 14; d_gene: NA; CDR3aa: CASSDSLYTGELFF; CDR3nt: TGTGCCAGCAGTGACTCCTTGTACACCGGGGAGCTGTTTTTT
abundance: NA; j_gene: TRBJ1-4; v_gene: TRBV27; len: 13; d_gene: NA; CDR3aa: CASGSPDNEKLFF; CDR3nt: TGTGCCAGCGGATCCCCCGACAATGAAAAACTGTTTTTT
abundance: NA; j_gene: TRBJ1-2; v_gene: TRBV11-2; len: 13; d_gene: NA; CDR3aa: CASSLGGSYGYTF; CDR3nt: TGTGCCAGCAGCTTAGGAGGCAGCTATGGCTACACCTTC
abundance: NA; j_gene: TRBJ2-3; v_gene: TRBV12-5; len: 13; d_gene: NA; CDR3aa: CASGLSGTDTQYF; CDR3nt: TGTGCTAGTGGTTTGTCGGGCACAGATACGCAGTATTTT